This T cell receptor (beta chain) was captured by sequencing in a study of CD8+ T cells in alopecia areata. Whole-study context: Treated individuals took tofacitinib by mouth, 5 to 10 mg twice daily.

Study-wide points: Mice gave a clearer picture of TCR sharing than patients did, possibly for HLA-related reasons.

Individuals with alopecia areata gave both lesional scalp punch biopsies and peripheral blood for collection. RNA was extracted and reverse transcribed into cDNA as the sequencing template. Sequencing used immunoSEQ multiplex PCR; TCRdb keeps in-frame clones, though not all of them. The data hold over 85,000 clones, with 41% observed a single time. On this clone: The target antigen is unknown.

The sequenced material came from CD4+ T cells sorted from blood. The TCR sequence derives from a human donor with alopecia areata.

The CDR3 DNA follows: TGCGCCAGCAGCGGCGCGACAGCGAACACTGAAGCTTTCTTT. It is translated as CASSGATANTEAFF. This chain connects TRBV5-1 to TRBJ1-1; maybe TRBD1 (5 bases). Germline-derived CDR1 and CDR2 are SGHRS and YFSETQ. The CDR3 is 14 residues long. The ends were cut back, 4 bases at V and 1 base at J, with 11 bases in the middle.